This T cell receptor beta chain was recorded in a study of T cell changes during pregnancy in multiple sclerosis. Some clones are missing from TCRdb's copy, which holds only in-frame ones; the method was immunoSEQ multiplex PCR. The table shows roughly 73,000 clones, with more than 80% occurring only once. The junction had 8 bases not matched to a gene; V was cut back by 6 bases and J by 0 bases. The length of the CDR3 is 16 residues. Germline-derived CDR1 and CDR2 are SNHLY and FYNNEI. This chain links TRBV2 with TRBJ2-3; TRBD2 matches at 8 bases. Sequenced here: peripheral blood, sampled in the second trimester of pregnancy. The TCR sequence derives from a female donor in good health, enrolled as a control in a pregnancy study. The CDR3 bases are TGTGCCAGCAGCTACACCGGGGGGGGAAGCACAGATACGCAGTATTTT. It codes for CASSYTGGGSTDTQYF. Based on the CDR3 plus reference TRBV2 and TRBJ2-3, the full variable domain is EPEVTQTPSHQVTQMGQEVILRCVPISNHLYFYWYRQILGQKVEFLVSFYNNEISEKSEIFDDQFSVERPDGSNFTLKIRSTKLEDSAMYFCASSYTGGGSTDTQYFGPGTRLTVL.